This is a list of T cell receptor beta chains from one sample in a study of blood T cell repertoires in COVID-19. TCRdb keeps only in-frame clones here, not all; method: immunoSEQ multiplex PCR. The profile shows about 130,000 clones, around 83% of them singletons. Sequencing input: peripheral blood. The source of these receptors is a man aged 60-69 years with acute or convalescent COVID-19. CDR3s include the opening cysteine and the closing phenylalanine or tryptophan. D genes are given only for firm matches. A clone size is listed for some rows: how often the clone was seen (once, few, many), or a class if it is expanded.

abundance: NA; v_gene: TRBV11-2; d_gene: TRBD2; j_gene: TRBJ2-3; CDR3aa: CASSLMASGSGADTQYF; CDR3nt: TGTGCCAGCAGCTTAATGGCTAGCGGGAGTGGAGCAGATACGCAGTATTTT
abundance: once; v_gene: TRBV18; d_gene: NA; j_gene: TRBJ1-5; CDR3aa: CASSLGGTRPLMPQHF; CDR3nt: TGTGCCAGCTCACTGGGGGGGACTCGGCCACTTATGCCCCAGCATTTT
abundance: NA; v_gene: TRBV7-2; d_gene: NA; j_gene: TRBJ2-5; CDR3aa: CASSSQRGGGETQYF; CDR3nt: TGTGCCAGCAGCTCCCAAAGAGGCGGAGGGGAGACCCAGTACTTC
abundance: NA; v_gene: TRBV5-1; d_gene: NA; j_gene: TRBJ1-3; CDR3aa: CASSFEGGGNTIYF; CDR3nt: TGCGCCAGCAGCTTTGAAGGGGGAGGAAACACCATATATTTT
abundance: once; v_gene: TRBV7-9; d_gene: TRBD1; j_gene: TRBJ1-6; CDR3aa: CASSLTYAPRGLNSPLHF; CDR3nt: TGTGCCAGCAGCTTAACCTATGCACCCAGGGGGCTTAATTCACCCCTCCACTTT
abundance: NA; v_gene: TRBV5-4; d_gene: NA; j_gene: TRBJ1-2; CDR3aa: CASSLRSNYGYTF; CDR3nt: TGTGCCAGCAGCCTCCGGTCTAACTATGGCTACACCTTC
abundance: NA; v_gene: TRBV7-3; d_gene: NA; j_gene: TRBJ1-1; CDR3aa: CASSLHRDTEAFF; CDR3nt: TGTGCCAGCAGCCTACACAGGGACACTGAAGCTTTCTTT
abundance: once; v_gene: TRBV5-1; d_gene: TRBD1; j_gene: TRBJ1-1; CDR3aa: CASSVTGMNTEAFF; CDR3nt: TGCGCCAGCAGCGTGACAGGGATGAACACTGAAGCTTTCTTT
abundance: few; v_gene: TRBV28; d_gene: TRBD1; j_gene: TRBJ1-4; CDR3aa: CASKPSGQLSRKLFF; CDR3nt: TGTGCCAGCAAGCCGTCGGGACAGCTCTCGCGAAAACTGTTTTTT
abundance: once; v_gene: TRBV28; d_gene: NA; j_gene: TRBJ2-3; CDR3aa: CASSIMERYLEDTQYF; CDR3nt: TGTGCCAGCAGTATAATGGAGCGGTACTTGGAGGATACGCAGTATTTT
abundance: NA; v_gene: TRBV12-3/TRBV12-4; d_gene: NA; j_gene: TRBJ2-5; CDR3aa: CASSLRYRETQYF; CDR3nt: TGTGCCAGCAGTCTCCGGTATCGAGAGACCCAGTACTTC
abundance: NA; v_gene: TRBV6-5; d_gene: TRBD2; j_gene: TRBJ2-2; CDR3aa: CASRAGGTGELFF; CDR3nt: TGTGCCAGCAGAGCGGGAGGGACCGGGGAGCTGTTTTTT